A single sample is the source of the 21 T cell receptor beta chains below, sequenced in a study of Ad26.COV2.S vaccination and SARS-CoV-2 variants. The treatment: about 20 received Ad26.COV2.S at low or high dose, single or two shots; a few received placebo; per-sample allocation not given. At day 63 after the first vaccine or placebo injection, samples were drawn. The assay was immunoSEQ multiplex PCR, and TCRdb's table has in-frame clones only and misses some. The top ten hold about 7.4% of the sample, which has a few hundred thousand clones, 83% seen once. The input for sequencing was peripheral blood, taken in a trial of Ad26.COV2.S vaccine versus placebo. These receptors came from a person between 18 and 65 years old who received the Ad26.COV2.S COVID-19 vaccine or a placebo.

The DNA of the CDR3 is TGTGCCAGCAGCTTACGGATCGGGACAGGTGCCAAAGGGCAGTACTTC. Protein: CASSLRIGTGAKGQYF. The chain recombines TRBV11-1 with TRBJ2-7; 8 bases align to TRBD1. Germline V gene sequence: CDR1 SGHAT, CDR2 FQDESV (reference sequence). This CDR3 spans 16 amino acids. The junction had 15 bases not matched to a gene; V was cut back by 2 bases and J by 9 bases.

This rearrangement joins TRBV5-1 to TRBJ1-2; the D is unclear. This CDR3 is 14 amino acids long. Germline V lookup: CDR1 SGHRS, CDR2 YFSETQ. Trimming removed 7 bases at V and 0 bases at J, with 13 bases between. The CDR3 region is CASGLDTPNYGYTF. As DNA, the CDR3 is TGCGCCAGCGGTTTAGATACGCCTAACTATGGCTACACCTTC.

The gene calls are TRBV18 and TRBJ2-7, with D possibly being TRBD2 (5 bases). Germline CDR1 and CDR2: KGHSH and LQKENI. Trimming removed 6 bases at V and 5 bases at J, with 17 bases between. This CDR3 has 14 residues. CDR3 region: CASSSGVQTHEQYF. The CDR3 coding sequence is TGTGCCAGCTCCTCCGGGGTCCAGACTCACGAGCAGTACTTC.

This chain links TRBV5-4 with TRBJ2-7; 8 bases fit TRBD1. CDR1 and CDR2 (germline): SGHNT, YYREEE (reference sequence). The V and J ends lost 0 bases and 2 bases, in that order; junction bases with no gene match: 16. This CDR3 spans 19 amino acids. The CDR3 nucleotides are TGTGCCAGCAGCTTGGCAGGAGGCAGGGGGCTCGGCACCCCCTACGAGCAGTACTTC. Translated: CASSLAGGRGLGTPYEQYF.

The rearrangement uses TRBV27 and TRBJ2-7; D call uncertain. V was shortened by 2 bases and J by 3 bases, with 17 bases between the two germline ends. CDR1 and CDR2 from the germline V gene are MNHEY and SMNVEV (reference sequence). The CDR3 runs to 16 residues. CDR3 in DNA: TGTGCCAGCAGTTTAATCGCCGACGCTAGGGTCTACGAGCAGTACTTC. Protein product: CASSLIADARVYEQYF.

The V and J genes are TRBV6-5 and TRBJ1-2, with unresolved D. The CDR3 consists of 13 residues. Germline-derived CDR1 and CDR2 are MNHEY and SVGAGI. V lost 2 bases to trimming and J lost 7 bases, with 11 bases between them. DNA for the CDR3: TGTGCCAGCAGTTACGCAGGCCGGGGTGGCTACACCTTC. Its protein is CASSYAGRGGYTF.

The chain links TRBV29-1 to TRBJ1-1; D is uncertain. The CDR3 has 10 amino acids. Per the germline V gene, CDR1 is SQVTM and CDR2 is ANQGSEA. Trimming took off 4 bases at V and 8 bases at J, with 8 bases between the two ends. CDR3 coding DNA: TGCAGCGTTGCCTCCCCCGAAGCTTTCTTT. Its protein is CSVASPEAFF.

The table lists this clone with a few counts. The gene calls are TRBV7-9 and TRBJ2-7, with D maybe TRBD1 (6 bases). Trimming shortened V by 1 base and J by 2 bases, and 12 bases separated the two germline ends. The CDR3 extends over 15 amino acids. Germline V gene sequence: CDR1 SEHNR, CDR2 FQNEAQ (reference sequence). The chain's CDR3 is CASSLGTGQPYEQYF. The CDR3 bases are TGTGCCAGCAGCTTAGGAACAGGGCAGCCCTACGAGCAGTACTTC.

This chain uses TRBV7-2 with TRBJ1-4; D gene uncertain. The ends were cut back, 2 bases at V and 5 bases at J, with 6 bases in the middle. Germline-derived CDR1 and CDR2 are SGHTA and FQGNSA. The CDR3 covers 13 residues. CDR3 DNA sequence: TGTGCCAGCAGCTTAAACCCCAATGAAAAACTGTTTTTT. Its translation: CASSLNPNEKLFF.

V is TRBV19 and J is TRBJ1-5; TRBD1 matches 8 bases. Germline trimming cut 4 bases from V and 1 base from J; bases unmatched to any gene: 3. Germline loops: CDR1 LNHDA, CDR2 SQIVND (reference sequence). The CDR3 consists of 15 residues. The CDR3 spells CASSTWTGSNQPQHF. The DNA of the CDR3 is TGTGCCAGTAGTACCTGGACAGGGAGCAATCAGCCCCAGCATTTT.

The rearrangement uses TRBV28 and TRBJ2-7; 7 bases match TRBD2. This CDR3 is 13 amino acids long. J was trimmed by 4 bases and V by 7 bases; bases with no gene match: 7. In germline, CDR1 is MDHEN, CDR2 SYDVKM. The CDR3 region is CASMAGVGYEQYF. The CDR3 DNA sequence: TGTGCCAGCATGGCGGGGGTCGGATACGAGCAGTACTTC.

The chain uses TRBV5-1 and TRBJ2-3; D might be TRBD2 (5 bases). This CDR3 is 16 amino acids long. The V and J ends lost 4 bases and 2 bases respectively, with 17 bases between them. The V gene's germline CDR1 is SGHRS and CDR2 YFSETQ. The CDR3 loop reads CASSGHTSLDTDTQYF. The CDR3 region has the DNA TGCGCCAGCAGCGGGCACACTAGTTTAGACACAGATACGCAGTATTTT. Full variable domain (rest looked up from reference TRBV5-1 and TRBJ2-3): KAGVTQTPRYLIKTRGQQVTLSCSPISGHRSVSWYQQTPGQGLQFLFEYFSETQRNKGNFPGRFSGRQFSNSRSEMNVSTLELGDSALYLCASSGHTSLDTDTQYFGPGTRLTVL.

The chain couples TRBV7-9 to TRBJ1-1, with no clear D. Germline V gene lookup returns CDR1 SEHNR and CDR2 FQNEAQ (reference sequence). V was clipped by 5 bases and J by 3 bases, with 10 bases between them. This CDR3 region has 13 residues. The CDR3 sequence is CASSVTEDTEAFF. The CDR3 bases are TGTGCCAGCAGCGTAACAGAGGACACTGAAGCTTTCTTT.

Concerning this clone itself: Additional DNA sequences in this sample encode the identical CDR3. J is TRBJ2-1 and V is TRBV11-2; the D is unclear. CDR1 is SGHAT, CDR2 FQNNGV, per germline. This CDR3 spans 10 amino acids. Deletions cut 3 bases from V and 10 bases from J, with 4 bases between. CDR3 amino acids: CASSFSEQFF. The CDR3 DNA sequence: TGTGCCAGCAGCTTTTCCGAGCAGTTCTTC.

The chain is built from TRBV5-6 and TRBJ2-3; D gene uncertain. Trimming left V 0 bases short and J 6 bases short, with 8 bases between. This CDR3 spans 13 amino acids. Germline values: CDR1 SGHDT, CDR2 YYEEEE. The CDR3 reads CASSLVSLDTQYF. The DNA for the CDR3 is TGTGCCAGCAGCTTGGTGTCGCTCGATACGCAGTATTTT.

This clone was detected a few times. The rearrangement links TRBV6-5 to TRBJ1-2; 8 nucleotides line up with TRBD1. Germline assignment: CDR1 MNHEY and CDR2 SVGAGI. Germline trimming cut 5 bases from V and 9 bases from J; bases unmatched to any gene: 5. CDR3 length equals 12 residues. As DNA, the CDR3 is TGTGCCAGCAGTCCCGGACAGGGACGCTACACCTTC. Residues: CASSPGQGRYTF.

The CDR3: CASSYDRFWGYTF. CDR3 nucleotide sequence: TGTGCCAGCAGTTACGACCGGTTCTGGGGCTACACCTTC. The V and J genes are TRBV6-5 and TRBJ1-2; D uncertain. Trimming took 2 bases from V and 8 from J, leaving 12 bases between them. CDR1 is MNHEY and CDR2 is SVGAGI in the germline V gene. CDR3 size: 13 residues.

This clone was seen a few times. J is TRBJ1-5 and V is TRBV27, with 7 bases fitting TRBD1. Losses at the gene ends were 3 bases for V and 1 base for J; bases not matched to a gene: 9. Germline CDR1 reads MNHEY; CDR2 reads SMNVEV (reference sequence). CDR3 length: 17 amino acids. The CDR3 protein is CASSFKAGTASNQPQHF. The CDR3 nucleotides read TGTGCCAGCAGTTTTAAGGCCGGGACAGCCAGCAATCAGCCCCAGCATTTT.

This clone was counted once. The genes are TRBV7-9 and TRBJ2-7, with TRBD2 matching over 15 bases. Losses at the gene ends were 1 base for V and 5 bases for J; bases not matched to a gene: 3. CDR1 is SEHNR and CDR2 is FQNEAQ in the germline V gene (reference sequence). The CDR3 extends over 16 amino acids. The CDR3 loop is CASSLGRTSGRDEQYF. The DNA of the CDR3 is TGTGCCAGCAGCTTAGGGCGGACTAGCGGGAGGGACGAGCAGTACTTC.

This clone was detected a few times. V is TRBV9 and J is TRBJ2-7; 7 nucleotides match TRBD1. The CDR3 contains 14 residues. Germline trimming cut 4 bases from V and 6 bases from J; bases unmatched to any gene: 10. From germline, CDR1 is SGDLS and CDR2 YYNGEE. This CDR3 is CASSLRDRAGEQYF. The CDR3 bases are TGTGCCAGCAGCCTCAGAGACAGGGCCGGCGAGCAGTACTTC. Complete variable domain (other parts from reference TRBV9 and TRBJ2-7): DSGVTQTPKHLITATGQRVTLRCSPRSGDLSVYWYQQSLDQGLQFLIQYYNGEERAKGNILERFSAQQFPDLHSELNLSSLELGDSALYFCASSLRDRAGEQYFGPGTRLTVT.

Regarding this clone: One end of the junction is discordant with germline, which a read error may explain. This chain links TRBV3-1 (or the pseudogene TRBV3-2) with TRBJ1-2; 7 nucleotides align to TRBD1. This CDR3 is 12 amino acids long. Per the germline V gene, CDR1 is LGHDT and CDR2 is YNNKEL (reference sequence). This CDR3 reads CASSQTGWSSAF. CDR3 in DNA: TGTGCCAGCAGCCAGACAGGGTGGAGTAGCGCCTTC.